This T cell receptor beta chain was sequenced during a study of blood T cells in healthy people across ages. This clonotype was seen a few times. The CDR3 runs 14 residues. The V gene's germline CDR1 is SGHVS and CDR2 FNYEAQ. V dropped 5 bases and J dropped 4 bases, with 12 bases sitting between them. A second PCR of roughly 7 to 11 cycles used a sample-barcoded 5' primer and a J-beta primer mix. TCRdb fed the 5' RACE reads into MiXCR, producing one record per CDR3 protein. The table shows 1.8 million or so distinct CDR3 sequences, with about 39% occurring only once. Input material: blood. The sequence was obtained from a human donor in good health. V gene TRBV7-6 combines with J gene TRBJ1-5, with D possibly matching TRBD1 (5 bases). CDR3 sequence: CASSAGGENQPQHF. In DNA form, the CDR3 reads TGTGCCAGCAGCGCAGGAGGGGAAAATCAGCCCCAGCATTTT.